The rows below give T cell receptor beta chains drawn from one sample of a study of blood T cell repertoires in COVID-19. The data were produced by immunoSEQ multiplex PCR, yet TCRdb's version contains in-frame clones alone and is incomplete. The profile covers more than 200,000 clones, with over 75% appearing a single time and 7.2% taken by the ten largest. Specimen: PBMCs or T cells enriched from blood (not recorded which). These receptors all come from a man under 40 in a cohort exposed to, infected with or recovered from COVID-19 (not recorded which). Each CDR3 is given with its conserved first and last residue. A D gene is named only where the DNA matches it firmly. The size of a clone is reported for some rows only, either as once, few or many, or as a class for expanded clones.

clone_size	v_call	d_call	j_call	cdr3_aa	cdr3_nt
NA	TRBV6-5	NA	TRBJ2-1	CASKSSYNEQFF	TGTGCCAGCAAGAGCTCCTACAATGAGCAGTTCTTC
NA	TRBV9	NA	TRBJ1-5	CASSPLKSQDSNQPQHF	TGTGCCAGCAGCCCCCTTAAATCACAGGATAGCAATCAGCCCCAGCATTTT
NA	TRBV24-1	NA	TRBJ1-2	CATSARNYGYTF	TGTGCCACCAGTGCCAGAAATTATGGCTACACCTTC
NA	TRBV12-3/TRBV12-4	NA	TRBJ1-1	CASSLGGGAEAFF	TGTGCCAGCAGTTTGGGCGGGGGCGCTGAAGCTTTCTTT
NA	TRBV29-1	TRBD2	TRBJ2-2	CSVWAGVGPGELFF	TGCAGCGTTTGGGCGGGAGTAGGGCCCGGGGAGCTGTTTTTT
NA	TRBV7-9	TRBD1	TRBJ1-4	CASSLVGQGFGEKLFF	TGTGCCAGCAGCTTAGTGGGACAGGGATTTGGAGAAAAACTGTTTTTT
NA	TRBV6-1	TRBD1	TRBJ1-4	CASSELGTATNEKLFF	TGTGCCAGCAGTGAACTGGGGACAGCAACTAATGAAAAACTGTTTTTT
NA	TRBV27	TRBD2	TRBJ2-2	CASREGARLAGERNTGELFF	TGTGCCAGCAGGGAAGGGGCCCGACTAGCGGGAGAAAGGAACACCGGGGAGCTGTTTTTT
NA	TRBV11-2	NA	TRBJ1-1	CASSLDGGTLTEAFF	TGTGCCAGCAGCTTAGATGGCGGCACGCTAACTGAAGCTTTCTTT
NA	TRBV4-1	NA	TRBJ1-5	CASSLYRDEGNQPQHF	TGCGCCAGCAGCCTCTACAGGGATGAAGGCAATCAGCCCCAGCATTTT
NA	TRBV9	TRBD1	TRBJ2-7	CASSATGTVSYEQYF	TGTGCCAGCAGCGCTACCGGGACAGTGTCCTACGAGCAGTACTTC
NA	TRBV4-2	NA	TRBJ2-1	CASSQDTRVGYNEQFF	TGTGCCAGCAGCCAAGATACCCGGGTCGGCTACAATGAGCAGTTCTTC
NA	TRBV19	TRBD2	TRBJ2-3	CASSIEGRASGTSDTQYF	TGTGCCAGTAGTATTGAGGGGAGGGCTAGCGGGACTTCAGATACGCAGTATTTT
NA	TRBV5-1	TRBD1	TRBJ2-1	CASSFKGGLVEQFF	TGCGCCAGCAGCTTTAAAGGGGGCCTTGTTGAGCAGTTCTTC
NA	TRBV4-1	TRBD2	TRBJ2-5	CPTTRPGLATETQYF	TGCCCCACCACCCGACCGGGACTAGCAACAGAGACCCAGTACTTC
few	TRBV11-2	NA	TRBJ1-1	CASSSQRNEAFF	TGTGCCAGCAGCTCCCAGAGGAATGAAGCTTTCTTT
NA	TRBV28	NA	TRBJ2-6	CASRPQLRRGSGANVLTF	TGTGCCAGCAGACCCCAGCTTAGGAGGGGCTCTGGGGCCAACGTCCTGACTTTC
NA	TRBV24-1	TRBD1	TRBJ2-7	CATSDFNRGNEQYF	TGTGCCACCAGTGATTTTAACAGGGGCAACGAGCAGTACTTC
NA	TRBV7-6	NA	TRBJ2-2	CASSLLGDPGELFF	TGTGCCAGCAGCTTATTAGGGGATCCCGGGGAGCTGTTTTTT
NA	TRBV5-1	TRBD1	TRBJ2-7	CASSHGQGLGEQYF	TGCGCCAGCAGCCACGGACAGGGTTTGGGCGAGCAGTACTTC
NA	TRBV10-3	NA	TRBJ2-1	CAIKAGATMEQFF	TGTGCCATCAAAGCGGGTGCTACAATGGAGCAGTTCTTC
NA	TRBV7-9	NA	TRBJ1-5	CASSFSEAGQPQHF	TGTGCCAGCAGCTTTTCAGAGGCTGGGCAGCCCCAGCATTTT
NA	TRBV6-2/TRBV6-3	TRBD1	TRBJ1-1	CASSSGQAHTEAFF	TGTGCCAGCAGTTCCGGACAGGCACACACTGAAGCTTTCTTT
NA	TRBV20-1	TRBD1	TRBJ1-6	CSASAGGAPNSPLHF	TGCAGTGCTAGTGCAGGGGGCGCCCCTAATTCACCCCTCCACTTT